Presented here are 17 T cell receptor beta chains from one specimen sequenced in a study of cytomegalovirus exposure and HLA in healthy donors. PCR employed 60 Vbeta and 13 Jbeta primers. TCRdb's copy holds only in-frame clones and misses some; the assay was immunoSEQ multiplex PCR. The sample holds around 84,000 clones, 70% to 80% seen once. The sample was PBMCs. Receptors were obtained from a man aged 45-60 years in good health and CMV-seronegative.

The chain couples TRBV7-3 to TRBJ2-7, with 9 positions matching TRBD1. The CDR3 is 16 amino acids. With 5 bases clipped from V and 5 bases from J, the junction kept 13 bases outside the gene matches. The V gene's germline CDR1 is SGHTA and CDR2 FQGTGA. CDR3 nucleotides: TGTGCCAGCAGCCTGATACCGGGACAGGGTTTTCACGAGCAGTACTTC. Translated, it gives CASSLIPGQGFHEQYF.

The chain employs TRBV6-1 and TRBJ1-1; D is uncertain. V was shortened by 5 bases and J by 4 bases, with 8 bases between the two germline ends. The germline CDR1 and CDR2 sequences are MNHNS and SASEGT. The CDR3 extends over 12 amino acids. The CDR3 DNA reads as TGTGCCAGCAGTCCTGGGCCCACTGAAGCTTTCTTT. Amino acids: CASSPGPTEAFF.

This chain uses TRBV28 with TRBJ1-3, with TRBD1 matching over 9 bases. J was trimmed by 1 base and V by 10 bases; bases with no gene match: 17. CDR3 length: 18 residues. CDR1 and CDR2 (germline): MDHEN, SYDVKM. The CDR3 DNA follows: TGTGCCAACCCCCTTCCCGGGACAGGGTTTTCTTCTGGAAACACCATATATTTT. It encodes CANPLPGTGFSSGNTIYF.

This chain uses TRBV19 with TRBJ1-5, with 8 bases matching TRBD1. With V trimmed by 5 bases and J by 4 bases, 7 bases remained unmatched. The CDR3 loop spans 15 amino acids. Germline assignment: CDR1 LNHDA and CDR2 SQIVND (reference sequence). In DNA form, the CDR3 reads TGTGCCAGTAGTTATCCGGGACAGGCTAATCAGCCCCAGCATTTT. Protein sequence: CASSYPGQANQPQHF. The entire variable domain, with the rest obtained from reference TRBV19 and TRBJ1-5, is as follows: DGGITQSPKYLFRKEGQNVTLSCEQNLNHDAMYWYRQDPGQGLRLIYYSQIVNDFQKGDIAEGYSVSREKKESFPLTVTSAQKNPTAFYLCASSYPGQANQPQHFGDGTRLSIL.

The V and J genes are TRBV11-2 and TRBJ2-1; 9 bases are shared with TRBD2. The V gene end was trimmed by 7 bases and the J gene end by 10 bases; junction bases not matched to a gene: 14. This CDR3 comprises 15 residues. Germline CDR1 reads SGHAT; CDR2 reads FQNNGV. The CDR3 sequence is CASTQSGGGAGEQFF. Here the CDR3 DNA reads TGTGCCAGCACCCAATCTGGCGGGGGGGCCGGCGAGCAGTTCTTC. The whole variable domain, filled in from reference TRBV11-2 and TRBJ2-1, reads EAGVAQSPRYKIIEKRQSVAFWCNPISGHATLYWYQQILGQGPKLLIQFQNNGVVDDSQLPKDRFSAERLKGVDSTLKIQPAKLEDSAVYLCASTQSGGGAGEQFFGPGTRLTVL.

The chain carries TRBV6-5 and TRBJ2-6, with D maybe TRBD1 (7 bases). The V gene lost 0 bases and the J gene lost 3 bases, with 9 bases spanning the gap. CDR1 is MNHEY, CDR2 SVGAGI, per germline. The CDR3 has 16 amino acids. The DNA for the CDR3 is TGTGCCAGCAGTTACTCCCAGGGGGGTGGGGCCAACGTCCTGACTTTC. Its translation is CASSYSQGGGANVLTF.

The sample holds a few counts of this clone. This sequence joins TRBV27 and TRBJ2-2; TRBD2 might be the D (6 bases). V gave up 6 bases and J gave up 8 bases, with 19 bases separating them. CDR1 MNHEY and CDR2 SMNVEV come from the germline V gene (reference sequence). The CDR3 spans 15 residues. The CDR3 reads CASRIGTAAGGELFF. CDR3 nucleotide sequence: TGTGCCAGCAGAATTGGGACCGCGGCGGGGGGGGAGCTGTTTTTT.

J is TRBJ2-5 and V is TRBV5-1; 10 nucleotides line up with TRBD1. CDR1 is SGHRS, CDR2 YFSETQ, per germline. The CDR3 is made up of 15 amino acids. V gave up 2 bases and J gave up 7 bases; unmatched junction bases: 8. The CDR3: CASSFGTGAVGTQYF. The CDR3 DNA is TGCGCCAGCAGCTTCGGGACAGGGGCGGTTGGGACCCAGTACTTC.

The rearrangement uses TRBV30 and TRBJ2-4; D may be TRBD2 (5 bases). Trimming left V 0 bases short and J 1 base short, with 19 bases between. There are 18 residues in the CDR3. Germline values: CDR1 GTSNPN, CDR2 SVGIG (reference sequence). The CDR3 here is CAWSVGATWVTAKNIQYF. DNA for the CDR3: TGTGCCTGGAGTGTGGGAGCGACCTGGGTTACTGCCAAAAACATTCAGTACTTC.

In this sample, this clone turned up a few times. CDR3 DNA: TGTGCCAGCAGTGAATCACTTCGACAGGGAAGCACTGAAGCTTTCTTT. Amino acid sequence: CASSESLRQGSTEAFF. The V gene is TRBV6-1, the J gene TRBJ1-1; 7 bases align to TRBD1. Losses at the gene ends were 2 bases for V and 4 bases for J; bases not matched to a gene: 10. This CDR3 has 16 amino acids. Germline V gives CDR1 MNHNS, CDR2 SASEGT.

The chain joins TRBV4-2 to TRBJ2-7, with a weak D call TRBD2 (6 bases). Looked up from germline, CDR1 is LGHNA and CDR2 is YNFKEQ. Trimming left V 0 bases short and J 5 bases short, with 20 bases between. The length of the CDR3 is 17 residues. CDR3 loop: CASSQDLRRGEEHEQYF. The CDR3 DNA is TGTGCCAGCAGCCAAGATTTGCGGCGGGGTGAGGAACACGAGCAGTACTTC.

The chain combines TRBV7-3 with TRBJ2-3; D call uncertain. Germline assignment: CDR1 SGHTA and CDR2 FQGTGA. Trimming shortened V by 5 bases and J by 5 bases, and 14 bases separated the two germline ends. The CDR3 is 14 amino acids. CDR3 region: CASSLTRLGDTQYF. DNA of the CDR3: TGTGCCAGCAGCCTTACGAGGTTGGGAGATACGCAGTATTTT.

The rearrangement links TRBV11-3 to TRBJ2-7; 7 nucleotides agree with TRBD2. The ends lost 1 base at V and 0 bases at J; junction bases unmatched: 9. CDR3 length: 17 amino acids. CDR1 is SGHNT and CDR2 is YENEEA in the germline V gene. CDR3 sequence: CASSLGGGRLSSYEQYF. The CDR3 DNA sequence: TGTGCCAGCAGCTTAGGCGGGGGTAGGCTAAGCTCCTACGAGCAGTACTTC. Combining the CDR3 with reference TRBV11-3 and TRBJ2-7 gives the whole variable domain EAGVVQSPRYKIIEKKQPVAFWCNPISGHNTLYWYLQNLGQGPELLIRYENEEAVDDSQLPKDRFSAERLKGVDSTLKIQPAELGDSAVYLCASSLGGGRLSSYEQYFGPGTRLTVT.

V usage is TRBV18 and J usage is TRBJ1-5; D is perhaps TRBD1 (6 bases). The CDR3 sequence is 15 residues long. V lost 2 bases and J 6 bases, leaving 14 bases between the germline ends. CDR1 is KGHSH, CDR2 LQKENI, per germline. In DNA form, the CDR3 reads TGTGCCAGCTCACCATTCGAACAGGGCGGTCAGCCCCAGCATTTT. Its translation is CASSPFEQGGQPQHF.

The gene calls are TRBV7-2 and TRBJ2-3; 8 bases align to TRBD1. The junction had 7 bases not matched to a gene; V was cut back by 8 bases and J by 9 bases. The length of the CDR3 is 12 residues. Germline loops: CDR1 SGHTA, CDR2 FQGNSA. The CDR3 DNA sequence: TGTGCCAGCGGTACCGGACAGGGCACGCAGTATTTT. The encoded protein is CASGTGQGTQYF.

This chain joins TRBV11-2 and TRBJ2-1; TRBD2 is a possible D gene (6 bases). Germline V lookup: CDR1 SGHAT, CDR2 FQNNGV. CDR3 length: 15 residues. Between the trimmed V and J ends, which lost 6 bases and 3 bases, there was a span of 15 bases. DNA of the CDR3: TGTGCCAGCAGGGCCCCGGGACTTGTCTACAATGAGCAGTTCTTC. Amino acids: CASRAPGLVYNEQFF. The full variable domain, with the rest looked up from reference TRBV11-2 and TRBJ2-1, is EAGVAQSPRYKIIEKRQSVAFWCNPISGHATLYWYQQILGQGPKLLIQFQNNGVVDDSQLPKDRFSAERLKGVDSTLKIQPAKLEDSAVYLCASRAPGLVYNEQFFGPGTRLTVL.

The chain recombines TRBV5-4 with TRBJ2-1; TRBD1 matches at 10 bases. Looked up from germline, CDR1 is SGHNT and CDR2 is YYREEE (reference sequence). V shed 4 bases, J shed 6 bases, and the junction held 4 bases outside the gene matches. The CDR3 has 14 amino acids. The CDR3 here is CASSPRTGGNEQFF. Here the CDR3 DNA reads TGTGCCAGCAGCCCCAGGACAGGGGGCAATGAGCAGTTCTTC.